This T cell receptor (beta chain) was sequenced during a study of T cell repertoires in cytomegalovirus infection. A remark on this clonotype: Its antigen is unidentified.

TCRdb re-called the reads with MiXCR, one entry per CDR3 protein. The sample consists of about 500,000 distinct CDR3 sequences, about 33% of them appearing once. This specimen consisted of cultured PBMCs, obtained from culture after CMV antigen stimulation. This receptor was taken from a human donor in good health (CMV status not recorded). Some clones in this sample may be carry-over from other donors' samples.

The CDR3 loop is CASFKPGLAETDTQYF. The DNA of the CDR3 is TGTGCCAGCTTTAAACCGGGACTAGCGGAAACAGATACGCAGTATTTT. The chain uses TRBV12-3 or TRBV12-4 and TRBJ2-3; 11 nucleotides line up with TRBD2. With 8 bases clipped from V and 3 bases from J, the junction kept 10 bases outside the gene matches. The CDR3 sequence is 16 residues long.